This T cell receptor (beta chain) was profiled in a study of shared clonotypes between healthy human individuals. Looking at the study overall: Plates per donor: three CD4 naive, three CD4 memory, two CD8 naive, one CD8 memory.

Donors comprised healthy HIV-negative adults lacking recent acute infections or vaccinations. Profiling relied on immunoSEQ multiplex PCR, and the TCRdb table lists in-frame clones only, not all of them. The sample contains 2 million to 3 million clones, roughly 93% of which appear only once. Study-wide results and limits: With a handful of donors compared, around 5% of naive CD4 clonotypes were shared. Researchers found naive subsets generally carried larger estimated richness than memory subsets.

Per germline, CDR1 SGHNT and CDR2 YENEEA. This CDR3 has 16 amino acids. J gave up 0 bases and V 4 bases, and 7 bases lay outside the gene matches. Concerning this clone itself: Its antigen is currently unknown.

Material for sequencing was naive CD4+ T cells from PBMCs. Documented subset: CD45RA+ positively selected. This sequence originates from a man between 18 and 29 years old in good health. Some clones in this sample may be carry-over from other donors' samples. The chain has TRBV11-3 and TRBJ2-3; TRBD2 agrees at 7 bases. The CDR3 loop is CASSWGTIPSTDTQYF. In DNA form, the CDR3 reads TGTGCCAGCAGCTGGGGGACTATTCCTAGCACAGATACGCAGTATTTT.